This T cell receptor (beta chain) was identified during a study of blood T cell repertoires in COVID-19 (dated by TCRdb to the early 2020s). Describing the broader study: The collaborator samples originated in the United States, Italy and Spain and spanned the acute and convalescent phases of COVID-19. The samples were drawn from the first 160 participants of the ongoing ImmuneRACE study and from 1,254 subjects provided by 6 global collaborators. Where available, HLA class I and class II types were taken from metadata supplied by the sample provider and were not determined by assay-based typing. The material from the prospective study consisted of cDNA or gDNA derived from T cells, B-cell-depleted T cells, or PBMCs. Deeply sampled blood TCRbeta repertoires from subjects exposed to, actively infected with, or recovered from COVID-19 were included in the dataset. Sample metadata almost always included a de-identified subject ID, COVID-19 status, age in years and sex. A freely available public database, intended as a resource for researchers studying the immune response to SARS-CoV-2, is where the repertoires were released. Results the study describes overall, beyond this receptor: The amount of clinical and demographic metadata varied by source and participant and was provided uncurated.

With regard to this clone: There is no known antigen for this receptor. No base quality values were provided; no much bigger clone lies one nucleotide off.

TCRbeta CDR3 regions were amplified from genomic DNA by means of the immunoSEQ Assay, a bias-controlled multiplex PCR. In the paper's pipeline: Nucleated cell counts per sample were estimated from amplification of reference gene primers within the assay. To quantify the absolute abundance of each unique TCRbeta CDR3 rearrangement, sequence reads were collapsed and filtered. For each sample, productive Simpson clonality was calculated as the square root of Simpson's diversity index across productive rearrangements. TCRdb took over this immuneACCESS table, retaining in-frame rearrangements with V and J assigned. Such tables are incomplete; in checked studies, under half of the missing clones stem from an unresolved V gene, and the remainder is unexplained. V and J calls and clone size come straight from that table; D and trimming were deduced from the DNA. The sample yields 110,000 to 150,000 clones; over 75% were counted once. Jointly, the top ten make up 44% of the sample.

Each collaborating institution followed its own protocols to collect whole blood in K2EDTA tubes. For TCRbeta analysis, collaborators shipped samples as frozen whole blood, isolated PBMCs, or DNA extracted from either of those sample types. CDR1 and CDR2 are drawn from the germline V gene: SGHRS, YFSETQ. V ends up 6 bases short and J 3 bases short, with an unmatched junction base count of 5. The cysteine opens and the phenylalanine closes a CDR3 of 14 amino acids. The read is trimmed to its CDR3 DNA, 42 bases read in frame from base 1. This TCR was recovered from a human donor in a cohort sampled during active COVID-19. This chain joins TRBV5-1 to TRBJ1-1; the central 10 bases match TRBD1. Sequencing input: peripheral blood. The DNA sequence is TGCGCCAGCACCATCGGGACAGGGGACACTGAAGCTTTCTTT. The resulting protein is CASTIGTGDTEAFF.